The TCR beta chain described here comes from a study of memory B cells and T cells in multiple sclerosis. Separate sequencing covered autoproliferating (CFSE-dim) and non-proliferating (CFSE-high) T cells from stimulus-free culture. Roughly 5.2x10^7 CFSE-labeled PBMCs were cultured 7 to 8 days unstimulated, then replicate wells were pooled. The PBMCs received 0.4 to 0.65 uM CFSE and serum-free culture with no added stimuli. Regarding the study as a whole: Shared clonotype counts depended on differing compartment clone-set sizes and were normalized.

V was clipped by 3 bases and J by 0 bases, with 3 bases between them. Germline loops: CDR1 KGHSH, CDR2 LQKENI. CDR3 length: 13 residues. A note on this clone: Its antigen is unidentified.

Libraries were prepared by immunoSEQ multiplex PCR; TCRdb keeps only in-frame clonotypes and omits some of them. The profile shows 25,000 to 35,000 clones, 86% of them singletons. Material: PBMCs from blood kept in culture. The sequence was obtained from a human donor with multiple sclerosis. The V gene is TRBV18, the J gene TRBJ1-3; D gene unclear. This CDR3 reads CASSPSSGNTIYF. In nucleotides, the CDR3 is TGTGCCAGCTCACCCAGCTCTGGAAACACCATATATTTT.